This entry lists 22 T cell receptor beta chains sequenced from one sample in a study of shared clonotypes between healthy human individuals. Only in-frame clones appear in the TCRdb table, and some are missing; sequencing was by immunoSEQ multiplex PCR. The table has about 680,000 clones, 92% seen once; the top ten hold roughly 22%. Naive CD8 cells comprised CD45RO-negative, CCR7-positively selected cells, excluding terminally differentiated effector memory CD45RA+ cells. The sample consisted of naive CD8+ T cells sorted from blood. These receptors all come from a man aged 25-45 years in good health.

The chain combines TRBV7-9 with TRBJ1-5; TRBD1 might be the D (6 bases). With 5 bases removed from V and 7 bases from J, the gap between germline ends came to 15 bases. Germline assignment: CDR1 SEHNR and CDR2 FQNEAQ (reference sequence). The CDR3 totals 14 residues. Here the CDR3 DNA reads TGTGCCAGCAGCCAGAACAGGGCAGGACAGCCCCAGCATTTT. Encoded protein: CASSQNRAGQPQHF.

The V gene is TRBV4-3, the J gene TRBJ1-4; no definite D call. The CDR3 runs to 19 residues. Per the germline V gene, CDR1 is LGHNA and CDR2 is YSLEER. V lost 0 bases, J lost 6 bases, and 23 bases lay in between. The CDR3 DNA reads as TGCGCCAGCAGCCAAGAAGGGCCCCTCTTGGTGTTAGTGGATGAAAAACTGTTTTTT. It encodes CASSQEGPLLVLVDEKLFF.

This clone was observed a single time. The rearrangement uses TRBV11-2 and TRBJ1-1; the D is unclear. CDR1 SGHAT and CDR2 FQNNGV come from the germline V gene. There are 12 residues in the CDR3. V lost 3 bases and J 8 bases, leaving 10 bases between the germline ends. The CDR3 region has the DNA TGTGCCAGCAGCTTGGGCCCACAGGAAGCTTTCTTT. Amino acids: CASSLGPQEAFF.

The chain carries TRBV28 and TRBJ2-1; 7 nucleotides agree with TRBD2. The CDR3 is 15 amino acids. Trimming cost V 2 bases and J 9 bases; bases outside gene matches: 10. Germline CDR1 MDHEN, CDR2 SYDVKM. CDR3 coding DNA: TGTGCCAGCAGTTTAGGGCCAGCGGGATTCTCTGAGCAGTTCTTC. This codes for CASSLGPAGFSEQFF.

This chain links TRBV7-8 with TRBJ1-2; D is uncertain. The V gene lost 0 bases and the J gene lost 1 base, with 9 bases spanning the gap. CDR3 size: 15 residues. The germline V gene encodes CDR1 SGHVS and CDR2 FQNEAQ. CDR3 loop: CASSLAADLNYGYTF. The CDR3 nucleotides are TGTGCCAGCAGCTTAGCAGCGGACCTTAACTATGGCTACACCTTC. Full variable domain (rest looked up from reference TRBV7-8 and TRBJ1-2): GAGVSQSPRYKVAKRGQDVALRCDPISGHVSLFWYQQALGQGPEFLTYFQNEAQLDKSGLPSDRFFAERPEGSVSTLKIQRTQQEDSAVYLCASSLAADLNYGYTFGSGTRLTVV.

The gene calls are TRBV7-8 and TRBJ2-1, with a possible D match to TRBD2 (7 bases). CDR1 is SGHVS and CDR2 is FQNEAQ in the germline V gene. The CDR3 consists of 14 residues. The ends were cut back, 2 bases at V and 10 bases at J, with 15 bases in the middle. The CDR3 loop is CASSLLGGREEQFF. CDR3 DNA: TGTGCCAGCAGCTTACTGGGGGGGCGAGAAGAGCAGTTCTTC.

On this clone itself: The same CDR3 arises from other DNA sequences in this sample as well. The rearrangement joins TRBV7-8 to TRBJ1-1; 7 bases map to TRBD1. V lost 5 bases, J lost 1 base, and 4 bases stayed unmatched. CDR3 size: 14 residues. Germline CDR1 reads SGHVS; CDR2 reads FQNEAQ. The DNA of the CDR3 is TGTGCCAGCAGCCTGGACAGGCCGAACACTGAAGCTTTCTTT. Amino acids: CASSLDRPNTEAFF.

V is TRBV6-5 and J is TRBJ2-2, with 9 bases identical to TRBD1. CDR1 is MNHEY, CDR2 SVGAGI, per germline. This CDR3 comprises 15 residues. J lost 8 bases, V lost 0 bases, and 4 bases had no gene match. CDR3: CASSYSQGARGELFF. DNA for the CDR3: TGTGCCAGCAGTTACTCACAGGGGGCTAGGGGGGAGCTGTTTTTT.

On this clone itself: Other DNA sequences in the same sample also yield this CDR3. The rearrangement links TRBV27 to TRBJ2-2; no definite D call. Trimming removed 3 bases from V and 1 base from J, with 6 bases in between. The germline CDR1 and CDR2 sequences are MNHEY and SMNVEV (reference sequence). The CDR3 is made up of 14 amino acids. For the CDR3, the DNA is TGTGCCAGCAGTTTCGGTAGGAACACCGGGGAGCTGTTTTTT. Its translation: CASSFGRNTGELFF.

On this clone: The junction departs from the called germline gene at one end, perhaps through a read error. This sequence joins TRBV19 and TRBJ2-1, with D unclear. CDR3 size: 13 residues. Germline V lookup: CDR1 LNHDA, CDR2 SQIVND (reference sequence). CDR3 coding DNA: TGTGCCAGTAGCATAGTAATTAGGAATGAGCAGTTCTTC. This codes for CASSIVIRNEQFF.

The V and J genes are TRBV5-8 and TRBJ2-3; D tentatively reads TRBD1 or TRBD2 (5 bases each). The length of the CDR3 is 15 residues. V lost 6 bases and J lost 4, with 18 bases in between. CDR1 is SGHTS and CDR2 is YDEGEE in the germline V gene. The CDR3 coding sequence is TGTGCCAGCAACCGGGGCTCATCCACCGCAGATACGCAGTATTTT. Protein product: CASNRGSSTADTQYF.

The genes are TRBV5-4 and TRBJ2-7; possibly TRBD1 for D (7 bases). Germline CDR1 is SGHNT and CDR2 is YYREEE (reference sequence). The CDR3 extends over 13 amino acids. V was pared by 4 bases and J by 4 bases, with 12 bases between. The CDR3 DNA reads TGTGCCAGCAGCCCAGGGGGGCCTTACGAGCAGTACTTC. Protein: CASSPGGPYEQYF.

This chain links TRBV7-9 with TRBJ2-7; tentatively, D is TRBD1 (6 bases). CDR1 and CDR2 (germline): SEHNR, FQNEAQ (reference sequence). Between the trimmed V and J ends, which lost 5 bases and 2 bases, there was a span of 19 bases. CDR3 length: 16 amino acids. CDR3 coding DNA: TGTGCCAGCAGCCCCCTAACAGGGTCCCTCGCCTACGAGCAGTACTTC. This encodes CASSPLTGSLAYEQYF.

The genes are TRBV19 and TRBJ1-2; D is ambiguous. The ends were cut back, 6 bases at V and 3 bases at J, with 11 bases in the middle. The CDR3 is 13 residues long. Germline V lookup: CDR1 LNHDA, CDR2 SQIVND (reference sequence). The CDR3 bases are TGTGCCAGTAGACATACAGCTTACTATGGCTACACCTTC. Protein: CASRHTAYYGYTF. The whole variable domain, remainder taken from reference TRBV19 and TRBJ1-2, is DGGITQSPKYLFRKEGQNVTLSCEQNLNHDAMYWYRQDPGQGLRLIYYSQIVNDFQKGDIAEGYSVSREKKESFPLTVTSAQKNPTAFYLCASRHTAYYGYTFGSGTRLTVV.

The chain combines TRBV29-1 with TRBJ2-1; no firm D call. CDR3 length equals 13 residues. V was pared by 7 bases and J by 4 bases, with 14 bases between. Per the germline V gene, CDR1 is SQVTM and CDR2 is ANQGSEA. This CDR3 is CSGSSSPYNEQFF. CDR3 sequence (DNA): TGCAGCGGATCTAGTTCCCCTTACAATGAGCAGTTCTTC.

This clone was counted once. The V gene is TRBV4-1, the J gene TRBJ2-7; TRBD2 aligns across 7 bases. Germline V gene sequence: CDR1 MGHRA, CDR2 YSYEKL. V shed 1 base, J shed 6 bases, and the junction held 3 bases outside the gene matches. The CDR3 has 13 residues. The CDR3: CASSQALATEQYF. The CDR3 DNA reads TGCGCCAGCAGCCAAGCACTAGCGACCGAGCAGTACTTC.

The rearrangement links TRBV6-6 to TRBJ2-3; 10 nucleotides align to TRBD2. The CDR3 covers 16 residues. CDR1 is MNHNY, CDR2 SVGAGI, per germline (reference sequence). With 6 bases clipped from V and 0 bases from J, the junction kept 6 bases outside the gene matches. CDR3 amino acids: CASSRGLAVSTDTQYF. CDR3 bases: TGTGCCAGCAGCCGCGGACTAGCGGTTAGCACAGATACGCAGTATTTT.

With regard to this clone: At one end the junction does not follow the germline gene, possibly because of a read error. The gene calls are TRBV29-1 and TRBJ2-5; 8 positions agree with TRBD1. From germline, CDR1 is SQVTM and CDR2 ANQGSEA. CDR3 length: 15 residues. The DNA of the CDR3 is TGCAGCGCTGAAGAGATACGACAGGGGCCAGAGACCCAGTACTTC. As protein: CSAEEIRQGPETQYF.

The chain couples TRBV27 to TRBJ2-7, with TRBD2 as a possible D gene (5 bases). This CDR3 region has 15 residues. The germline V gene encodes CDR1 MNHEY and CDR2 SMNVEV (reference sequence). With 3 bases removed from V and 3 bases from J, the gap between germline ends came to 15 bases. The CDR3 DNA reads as TGTGCCAGCAGTTTGCACACATCGGGGATCTACGAGCAGTACTTC. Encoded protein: CASSLHTSGIYEQYF.

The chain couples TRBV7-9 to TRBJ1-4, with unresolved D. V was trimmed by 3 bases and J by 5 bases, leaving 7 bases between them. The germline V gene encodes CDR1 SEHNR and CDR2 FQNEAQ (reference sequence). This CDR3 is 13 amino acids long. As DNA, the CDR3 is TGTGCCAGCAGCTTGCTGGGGAATGAAAAACTGTTTTTT. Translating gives CASSLLGNEKLFF.

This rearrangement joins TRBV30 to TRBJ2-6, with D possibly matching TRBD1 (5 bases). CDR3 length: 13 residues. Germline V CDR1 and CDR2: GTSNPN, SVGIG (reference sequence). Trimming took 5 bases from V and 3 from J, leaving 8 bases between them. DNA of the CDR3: TGTGCCTGGGGGGCCGGTGGGGCCAACGTCCTGACTTTC. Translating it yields CAWGAGGANVLTF.

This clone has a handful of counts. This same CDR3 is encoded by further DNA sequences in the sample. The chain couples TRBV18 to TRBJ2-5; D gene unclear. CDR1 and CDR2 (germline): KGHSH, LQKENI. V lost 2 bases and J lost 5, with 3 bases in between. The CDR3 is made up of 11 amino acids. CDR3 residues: CASSPGETQYF. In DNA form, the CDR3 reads TGTGCCAGCTCACCAGGGGAGACCCAGTACTTC. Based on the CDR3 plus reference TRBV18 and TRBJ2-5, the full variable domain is NAGVMQNPRHLVRRRGQEARLRCSPMKGHSHVYWYRQLPEEGLKFMVYLQKENIIDESGMPKERFSAEFPKEGPSILRIQQVVRGDSAAYFCASSPGETQYFGPGTRLLVL.